One sample yielded the 4 T cell receptor beta chains listed below, sequenced in a study of blood T cell repertoires in COVID-19. Only in-frame clones appear in the TCRdb table, and some are missing; sequencing was by immunoSEQ multiplex PCR. The data show hundreds of thousands of clones, with about 87% seen just once and around 6% held by the top ten. Sequencing input: peripheral blood. These receptors were collected from a woman in her forties or fifties with COVID-19, enrolled during active disease.

CDR3: CASSLDRGTEAFF. In DNA form, the CDR3 reads TGTGCCAGCAGCTTGGACAGGGGGACTGAAGCTTTCTTT. The J gene is TRBJ1-1, the V gene TRBV5-4, with 8 positions matching TRBD1. With V trimmed by 0 bases and J by 5 bases, 0 bases remained unmatched. CDR1 SGHNT and CDR2 YYREEE come from the germline V gene (reference sequence). This CDR3 comprises 13 residues.

V usage is TRBV9 and J usage is TRBJ2-3; TRBD1 matches 8 bases. The CDR3 extends over 17 amino acids. Germline assignment: CDR1 SGDLS and CDR2 YYNGEE. J was trimmed by 2 bases and V by 0 bases; bases with no gene match: 8. The CDR3 region has the DNA TGTGCCAGCAGCGTAGTGGACAGGGCTTATTCCACAGATACGCAGTATTTT. Translating it yields CASSVVDRAYSTDTQYF.

V gene TRBV6-1 combines with J gene TRBJ2-1; D possibly corresponds to TRBD2 (5 bases). The CDR3 contains 13 residues. The germline V gene has CDR1 MNHNS and CDR2 SASEGT. Trimming shortened V by 1 base and J by 9 bases, and 10 bases separated the two germline ends. DNA of the CDR3: TGTGCCAGCAGTGAAGTAGTGGGAGTTGAGCAGTTCTTC. Translated: CASSEVVGVEQFF.

The chain employs TRBV11-1 and TRBJ1-1; 7 nucleotides match TRBD1. V was pared by 4 bases and J by 7 bases, with 3 bases of the junction left unmatched. The V gene's germline CDR1 is SGHAT and CDR2 FQDESV (reference sequence). CDR3 length: 12 residues. CDR3 region: CASSSQGIEAFF. The CDR3 DNA is TGTGCCAGCAGCTCACAGGGGATTGAAGCTTTCTTT.